The clone carrying this TCR beta chain was seen only a few times. Its matching antigen is unknown. The CDR3 is made up of 15 amino acids. The V segment lost 5 bases and the J segment 3 bases; nucleotides outside the gene matches: 6. This sample stems from a study of T cell repertoires in cytomegalovirus infection. Each CDR3 protein is one row after TCRdb ran MiXCR on the reads. The table has about 52,000 distinct CDR3 sequences, around a fifth seen once. This sample comprised CD8+ T cells from cultured PBMCs, obtained from culture after CMV antigen stimulation. The J gene is TRBJ1-2, the V gene TRBV12-3 or TRBV12-4; TRBD1 aligns across 10 bases. The receptor comes from a human donor in good health (CMV status not recorded). Some clones in this sample may be carry-over from other donors' samples. As DNA, the CDR3 is TGTGCCAGCAGTCCCGGACAGGGGGTGTACTATGGCTACACCTTC. The encoded protein is CASSPGQGVYYGYTF.